These 17 T cell receptor beta chains share one sample of origin, sequenced in a study of shared clonotypes between healthy human individuals. The assay was immunoSEQ multiplex PCR, and TCRdb's table has in-frame clones only and misses some. The sample has more than 2 million clones; approximately 95% are singletons. Sequenced input: naive CD4+ T cells sorted from blood. The subset is: CD45RA+ positively selected. The receptors were sampled from a man between 18 and 29 years old in good health.

V and J are TRBV7-9 and TRBJ2-1; D is perhaps TRBD2 (6 bases). CDR1 is SEHNR, CDR2 FQNEAQ, per germline (reference sequence). CDR3 length: 17 amino acids. Deletions cut 5 bases from V and 3 bases from J, with 20 bases between. The CDR3 coding sequence is TGTGCCAGCAGCCCGACCTCTGGCGGGACTTTCTACAATGAGCAGTTCTTC. Amino acids: CASSPTSGGTFYNEQFF.

CDR3 in DNA: TGTGCCAGCAGCTTAAGGACTAGCGGACCCAATGAGCAGTTCTTC. Translated, it gives CASSLRTSGPNEQFF. The chain joins TRBV13 to TRBJ2-1, with 10 positions matching TRBD2. The CDR3 is made up of 15 amino acids. Unmatched junction bases numbered 4, after V lost 2 bases and J lost 6 bases. The V gene's germline CDR1 is PRHDT and CDR2 FYEKMQ (reference sequence). Supplemented by reference TRBV13 and TRBJ2-1, the full variable domain reads AAGVIQSPRHLIKEKRETATLKCYPIPRHDTVYWYQQGPGQDPQFLISFYEKMQSDKGSIPDRFSAQQFSDYHSELNMSSLELGDSALYFCASSLRTSGPNEQFFGPGTRLTVL.

The V gene is TRBV7-2, the J gene TRBJ2-5; TRBD2 agrees at 8 bases. Germline V gene sequence: CDR1 SGHTA, CDR2 FQGNSA. The ends lost 6 bases at V and 1 base at J; junction bases unmatched: 4. This CDR3 comprises 14 residues. The CDR3 sequence is CASRELAAQETQYF. The CDR3 coding sequence is TGTGCCAGCAGAGAACTAGCGGCCCAAGAGACCCAGTACTTC.

This chain links TRBV6-1 with TRBJ2-2; D gene uncertain. Trimming took off 1 base at V and 5 bases at J, with 17 bases between the two ends. This CDR3 is built from 17 residues. Germline V lookup: CDR1 MNHNS, CDR2 SASEGT. The CDR3 region has the DNA TGTGCCAGCAGTGAAGGCCCATGGTTCGGAGAGACCGGGGAGCTGTTTTTT. It yields the protein CASSEGPWFGETGELFF.

The chain couples TRBV11-2 to TRBJ2-1; 10 bases line up with TRBD1. After removal of 6 bases from V and 9 bases from J, the junction contained 23 bases not matched to a gene. This CDR3 contains 19 residues. CDR1 is SGHAT and CDR2 is FQNNGV in the germline V gene. The CDR3 DNA reads as TGTGCCAGCAGGAACCCGGGACAGGGGCTTCTACGGGAGTCCGCTGAGCAGTTCTTC. Protein product: CASRNPGQGLLRESAEQFF.

This chain connects TRBV9 to TRBJ1-1; D not certain. The CDR3 covers 12 residues. The germline V and J ends were trimmed by 1 base and 10 bases, with 11 bases remaining between them. The germline V gene encodes CDR1 SGDLS and CDR2 YYNGEE. The CDR3 reads CASSVLGEAAFF. The CDR3 DNA sequence: TGTGCCAGCAGCGTACTCGGGGAGGCAGCTTTCTTT.

The V and J genes are TRBV4-1 and TRBJ1-2; 8 bases are shared with TRBD1. The V segment lost 2 bases and the J segment 8 bases; nucleotides outside the gene matches: 10. This CDR3 has 15 residues. The germline V gene encodes CDR1 MGHRA and CDR2 YSYEKL. This CDR3 reads CASSQSDRGGIGYTF. CDR3 DNA: TGCGCCAGCAGCCAATCCGACAGGGGAGGAATCGGCTACACCTTC.

This clone was observed a single time. The chain carries TRBV28 and TRBJ2-2; D unclear. The CDR3 sequence is 16 residues long. The ends were cut back, 4 bases at V and 0 bases at J, with 12 bases in the middle. The germline gives CDR1 MDHEN, CDR2 SYDVKM. CDR3 coding DNA: TGTGCCAGCAGTTCCCCGGCCGCCGCGAACACCGGGGAGCTGTTTTTT. Protein sequence: CASSSPAAANTGELFF.

A note on this clone: The same CDR3 is also encoded by other DNA sequences in this sample. The J gene is TRBJ2-3, the V gene TRBV2; possibly TRBD1 for D (5 bases). CDR3 length equals 13 residues. V lost 4 bases to trimming and J lost 1 base, with 6 bases between them. Looked up from germline, CDR1 is SNHLY and CDR2 is FYNNEI. CDR3 in amino acids: CASSAQGTDTQYF. CDR3 DNA: TGTGCCAGCAGTGCACAGGGCACAGATACGCAGTATTTT.

This clone has a single count. The genes are TRBV15 and TRBJ2-3; no firm D call. CDR1 is LNHNV and CDR2 is YYDKDF in the germline V gene (reference sequence). The CDR3 is made up of 13 amino acids. The V gene lost 0 bases and the J gene lost 5 bases, with 6 bases spanning the gap. CDR3 DNA sequence: TGTGCCACCAGCAGAGAGAGCGTAGATACGCAGTATTTT. Its translation: CATSRESVDTQYF.

The chain uses TRBV27 and TRBJ1-5; D not certain. Germline lookup yields CDR1 MNHEY and CDR2 SMNVEV (reference sequence). This CDR3 spans 14 amino acids. Trimming removed 4 bases at V and 4 bases at J, with 11 bases between. The CDR3 loop is CASSSLTTNQPQHF. The CDR3 coding sequence is TGTGCCAGCAGTTCCCTTACCACTAATCAGCCCCAGCATTTT.

This chain connects TRBV6-1 to TRBJ2-5, with 11 bases fitting TRBD1. The CDR3 is 15 amino acids. The V gene's germline CDR1 is MNHNS and CDR2 SASEGT. With V trimmed by 7 bases and J by 4 bases, 8 bases remained unmatched. The CDR3: CASTTGTGGAETQYF. Here the CDR3 DNA reads TGTGCCAGCACGACCGGGACAGGGGGAGCAGAGACCCAGTACTTC.

The chain has TRBV10-3 and TRBJ2-7; TRBD1 aligns across 8 bases. In germline, CDR1 is ENHRY, CDR2 SYGVKD. V dropped 11 bases and J dropped 0; count of bases not matched to a gene: 6. The CDR3 spans 13 residues. This CDR3 is CAAGQGSSYEQYF. The CDR3 bases are TGTGCCGCCGGACAGGGCAGCTCCTACGAGCAGTACTTC.

The rearrangement uses TRBV5-6 and TRBJ1-1, with D perhaps matching TRBD1 (6 bases). Germline CDR1 and CDR2: SGHDT and YYEEEE. V dropped 0 bases and J dropped 3 bases, with 12 bases sitting between them. This CDR3 spans 15 amino acids. The CDR3, as DNA: TGTGCCAGCAGCTTGGGGGGGCCCCAGGACACTGAAGCTTTCTTT. The encoded protein is CASSLGGPQDTEAFF.

Details on this clone: The same CDR3 arises from other DNA sequences in this sample as well. The chain recombines TRBV7-2 with TRBJ2-1; the D is unclear. Germline CDR1 reads SGHTA; CDR2 reads FQGNSA. The CDR3 consists of 11 residues. The V end lost 5 bases, the J end lost 8 bases, and 7 bases lay between the germline ends. The CDR3, as DNA: TGTGCCAGCAGCCCTTCATATGAGCAGTTCTTC. Protein: CASSPSYEQFF.

The V and J genes are TRBV5-1 and TRBJ1-1; 7 positions agree with TRBD1. Germline CDR1 reads SGHRS; CDR2 reads YFSETQ. The length of the CDR3 is 17 residues. The ends lost 1 base at V and 2 bases at J; junction bases unmatched: 11. CDR3: CASSLKSGQLTNTEAFF. The CDR3 region has the DNA TGCGCCAGCAGCTTGAAATCGGGACAGCTAACTAACACTGAAGCTTTCTTT.

The genes are TRBV29-1 and TRBJ2-3; 9 bases are a match to TRBD2. The junction had 1 base not matched to a gene; V was cut back by 1 base and J by 5 bases. The CDR3 runs to 13 residues. Germline V gives CDR1 SQVTM, CDR2 ANQGSEA. For the CDR3, the DNA is TGCAGCGTTGAAGGTAGCGGGGGAGATACGCAGTATTTT. This gives the protein CSVEGSGGDTQYF.